The 16 T cell receptor beta chains below come from one sample, sequenced in a study of blood T cell repertoires in COVID-19 (dated by TCRdb to the early 2020s). The method was the immunoSEQ multiplex PCR assay. As stored in TCRdb, this immuneACCESS dataset retains in-frame rearrangements with V and J assigned. A fraction of the clones does not appear; measured against another copy, unresolved V genes explain less than half of the discrepancy, and the remainder lacks a known reason. The sample table holds 380,000 or so clones, of which 75% to 90% were seen once. The top ten clones comprise roughly 6.6% of the sample. Sequencing used peripheral blood. The source of these receptors is a woman in her sixties with COVID-19, enrolled during active disease.

This clone was observed a handful of times. J is TRBJ1-2 and V is TRBV6-1; possible D gene TRBD1, 5 bases. CDR1 is MNHNS and CDR2 is SASEGT in the germline V gene. Trimming took 3 bases from V and 4 from J, leaving 12 bases between them. The CDR3 has 14 amino acids. Here the CDR3 reads CASSDPGLGYGYTF. Written as DNA, the CDR3 is TGTGCCAGCAGTGACCCGGGACTAGGCTATGGCTACACCTTC.

This clone has just a few counts. The genes are TRBV4-2 and TRBJ1-3; D unresolved. The germline V gene encodes CDR1 LGHNA and CDR2 YNFKEQ. CDR3 size: 18 residues. The germline V and J ends were trimmed by 0 bases and 7 bases, with 22 bases remaining between them. Written as DNA, the CDR3 is TGTGCCAGCAGCCAAGATCAGGCGGCGGGCAGATACTTTAACACCATATATTTT. Amino acid sequence: CASSQDQAAGRYFNTIYF.

This chain connects TRBV30 to TRBJ1-6; 9 nucleotides match TRBD1. This CDR3 is built from 14 residues. In germline, CDR1 is GTSNPN, CDR2 SVGIG (reference sequence). Trimming removed 5 bases from V and 10 bases from J; junction bases left unmatched: 9. CDR3 DNA: TGTGCCTGGGACAGGGGGACGGTGAGATCACCCCTCCACTTT. Translating gives CAWDRGTVRSPLHF.

The gene calls are TRBV7-6 and TRBJ2-1; 7 bases are a match to TRBD1. J gave up 2 bases and V 2 bases, and 3 bases lay outside the gene matches. Germline assignment: CDR1 SGHVS and CDR2 FNYEAQ. There are 15 residues in the CDR3. CDR3 bases: TGTGCCAGCAGCTTACAGCAGGGGGCCTACAATGAGCAGTTCTTC. Its translation: CASSLQQGAYNEQFF. Variable domain in full (rest from reference TRBV7-6 and TRBJ2-1): GAGVSQSPRYKVTKRGQDVALRCDPISGHVSLYWYRQALGQGPEFLTYFNYEAQQDKSGLPNDRFSAERPEGSISTLTIQRTEQRDSAMYRCASSLQQGAYNEQFFGPGTRLTVL.

The chain uses TRBV5-5 and TRBJ2-3, with a possible D match to TRBD1 (5 bases). V was cut by 2 bases and J by 0 bases, with 16 bases left in between. The CDR3 loop spans 17 amino acids. CDR1 and CDR2 from the germline V gene are SGHKS and YYEKEE (reference sequence). CDR3 DNA sequence: TGTGCCAGCAGCTTCTGGGGCACCCTCGCTAGCACAGATACGCAGTATTTT. Translation gives CASSFWGTLASTDTQYF.

V usage is TRBV9 and J usage is TRBJ2-3; D might be TRBD2 (6 bases). Germline V gene sequence: CDR1 SGDLS, CDR2 YYNGEE. The CDR3 has 17 amino acids. The V and J ends lost 4 bases and 4 bases respectively, with 22 bases between them. CDR3 protein: CASSPPGGGITSDTQYF. Here the CDR3 DNA reads TGTGCCAGCAGCCCCCCGGGTGGGGGGATAACGTCAGATACGCAGTATTTT.

This clone appeared once. V is TRBV27 and J is TRBJ1-2, with 8 bases identical to TRBD1. V lost 5 bases, J lost 5 bases, and 4 bases stayed unmatched. Germline-derived CDR1 and CDR2 are MNHEY and SMNVEV (reference sequence). The CDR3 is made up of 13 amino acids. CDR3 DNA: TGTGCCAGCAGTCCGGACAGGGATTATGGCTACACCTTC. Residues: CASSPDRDYGYTF.

This clone was seen just once. The chain joins TRBV9 to TRBJ2-2; 8 bases line up with TRBD2. This CDR3 spans 17 amino acids. Trimming removed 3 bases from V and 3 bases from J; junction bases left unmatched: 10. Germline V lookup: CDR1 SGDLS, CDR2 YYNGEE. CDR3 DNA sequence: TGTGCCAGCAGCGCCCGAGAGCGGGGGTCACACACCGGGGAGCTGTTTTTT. Translated: CASSARERGSHTGELFF.

The V call is TRBV12-3 or TRBV12-4, the J call TRBJ1-2, with 9 bases matching TRBD1. V was pared by 6 bases and J by 7 bases, with 3 bases of the junction left unmatched. The CDR3 has 12 amino acids. The CDR3 loop is CASRTTGGGYTF. The CDR3 bases are TGTGCCAGCAGGACGACAGGGGGTGGCTACACCTTC.

The chain joins TRBV5-5 to TRBJ1-1; D may be TRBD1 (5 bases). This CDR3 comprises 13 residues. Germline CDR1 reads SGHKS; CDR2 reads YYEKEE (reference sequence). Trimming removed 3 bases at V and 4 bases at J, with 10 bases between. CDR3: CASSSSGSTEAFF. CDR3 DNA: TGTGCCAGCAGCTCCTCAGGGTCCACTGAAGCTTTCTTT.

The V and J genes are TRBV4-1 and TRBJ1-2; 8 nucleotides agree with TRBD1. This CDR3 region has 15 residues. Germline V gives CDR1 MGHRA, CDR2 YSYEKL. The J segment lost 1 base and the V segment lost 4 bases, leaving 5 bases of the junction unmatched. For the CDR3, the DNA is TGCGCCAGCAGCCCCGGACAGGGAGTTAACTATGGCTACACCTTC. As protein: CASSPGQGVNYGYTF.

The gene calls are TRBV3-1 (or the pseudogene TRBV3-2) and TRBJ2-7; 7 nucleotides line up with TRBD1. There are 16 residues in the CDR3. J lost 0 bases, V lost 0 bases, and 5 bases had no gene match. Germline V CDR1 and CDR2: LGHDT, YNNKEL (reference sequence). CDR3 residues: CASSQDPGTDSYEQYF. DNA for the CDR3: TGTGCCAGCAGCCAAGACCCCGGGACAGACTCCTACGAGCAGTACTTC.

This chain links TRBV29-1 with TRBJ1-1; D is undetermined. V lost 4 bases, J lost 6 bases, and 18 bases lay in between. The CDR3 extends over 14 amino acids. The germline V gene has CDR1 SQVTM and CDR2 ANQGSEA. The chain's CDR3 is CSVVRRSTTAEAFF. The CDR3 DNA is TGCAGCGTTGTACGTCGGTCCACCACCGCTGAAGCTTTCTTT.

This chain links TRBV3-1 (or the pseudogene TRBV3-2) with TRBJ1-2; TRBD1 agrees at 8 bases. Germline V gene lookup returns CDR1 LGHDT and CDR2 YNNKEL (reference sequence). The CDR3 is made up of 13 amino acids. Unmatched junction bases numbered 2, after V lost 4 bases and J lost 4 bases. CDR3: CASSPGQVYGYTF. The CDR3 DNA is TGTGCCAGCAGCCCGGGACAGGTCTATGGCTACACCTTC.

This clone was detected only a few times. The chain carries TRBV11-3 and TRBJ1-2; maybe TRBD1 (5 bases). The CDR3 length is 14 residues. Germline V gives CDR1 SGHNT, CDR2 YENEEA. V was trimmed by 5 bases and J by 9 bases, leaving 19 bases between them. CDR3 coding DNA: TGTGCCAGCAGCGAAGACCGGGGGATCGTGAGCTACACCTTC. Its protein product is CASSEDRGIVSYTF.

The chain employs TRBV11-3 and TRBJ2-7; 9 nucleotides align to TRBD1. This CDR3 has 19 amino acids. The V gene's germline CDR1 is SGHNT and CDR2 YENEEA. J lost 2 bases, V lost 5 bases, and 19 bases had no gene match. The CDR3 sequence is CASSLAETGGNTRAYEQYF. The CDR3 DNA sequence: TGTGCCAGCAGCCTGGCCGAGACAGGGGGGAATACCAGAGCCTACGAGCAGTACTTC.